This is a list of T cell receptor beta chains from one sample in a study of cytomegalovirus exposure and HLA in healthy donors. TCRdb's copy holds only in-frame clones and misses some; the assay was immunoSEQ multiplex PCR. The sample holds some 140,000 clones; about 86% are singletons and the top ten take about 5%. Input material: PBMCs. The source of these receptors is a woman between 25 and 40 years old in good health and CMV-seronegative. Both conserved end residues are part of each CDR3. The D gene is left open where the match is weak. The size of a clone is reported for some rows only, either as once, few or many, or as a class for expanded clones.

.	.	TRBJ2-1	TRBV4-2	TGTGCCAGCAGCCAACCCGGACTATTCGGCAATGAGCAGTTCTTC	CASSQPGLFGNEQFF
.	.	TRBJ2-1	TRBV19	TGTGCCAGTAGCAGGGACACTGGCAATGAGCAGTTCTTC	CASSRDTGNEQFF
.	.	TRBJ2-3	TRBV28	TGTGCCAGCAGTTGGCGGGGGCTCACAGATACGCAGTATTTT	CASSWRGLTDTQYF
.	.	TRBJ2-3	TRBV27	TGTGCCAGCAGCCGACTCCACACAGATACGCAGTATTTT	CASSRLHTDTQYF
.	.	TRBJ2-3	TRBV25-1	TGTGCCAGCAGTGTCGGAGGATCCCGCACAGATACGCAGTATTTT	CASSVGGSRTDTQYF
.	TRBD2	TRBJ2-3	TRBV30	TGTGCCTGGAGTGGGGGCCGGACTAGCGGACACACAGATACGCAGTATTTT	CAWSGGRTSGHTDTQYF
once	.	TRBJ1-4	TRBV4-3	TGCGCCAGCACCCCCGGGGTCCCTGGGACTAATGAAAAACTGTTTTTT	CASTPGVPGTNEKLFF
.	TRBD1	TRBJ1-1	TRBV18	TGTGCCAGCTCACCTTTCACCACCTCGACAGGGCTGAACACTGAAGCTTTCTTT	CASSPFTTSTGLNTEAFF
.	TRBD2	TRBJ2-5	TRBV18	TGTGCCAGCTCTTCCCGGGAGGGAGGAGAGACCCAGTACTTC	CASSSREGGETQYF
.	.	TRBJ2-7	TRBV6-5	TGTGCCAGCAGTTACCGGGACAACTCCTACGAGCAGTACTTC	CASSYRDNSYEQYF
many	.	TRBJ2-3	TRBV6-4	TGTGCCAGCAGTGAGCAGGGTAAACCCACAGATACGCAGTATTTT	CASSEQGKPTDTQYF
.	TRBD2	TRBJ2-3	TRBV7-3	TGTGCCAGCAGCCTCAACCCGGGACTAGCGGGAGGTCCCACAGATACGCAGTATTTT	CASSLNPGLAGGPTDTQYF
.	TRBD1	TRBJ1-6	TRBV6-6	TGTGCCAGCAGTTCGGGACAGAGAGGCTATAATTCACCCCTCCACTTT	CASSSGQRGYNSPLHF
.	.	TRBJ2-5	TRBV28	TGTGCCAGCAGACTACAGGGACAAGAGACCCAGTACTTC	CASRLQGQETQYF
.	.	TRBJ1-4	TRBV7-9	TGTGCCAGCAGCTTCACTTGGGAAAAACTGTTTTTT	CASSFTWEKLFF
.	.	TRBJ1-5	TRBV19	TGTGCCAGTAGTATGGGGGGGTGGGGCAATCAGCCCCAGCATTTT	CASSMGGWGNQPQHF
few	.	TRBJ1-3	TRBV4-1	TGCGCCAGCAGCCAGGGGGGTGATACTGGAAACACCATATATTTT	CASSQGGDTGNTIYF
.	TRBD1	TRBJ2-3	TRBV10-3	TGTGCCATCAGTGAGTCGGACAGGGGGCGCGTAGATACGCAGTATTTT	CAISESDRGRVDTQYF
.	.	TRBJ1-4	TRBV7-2	TGTGCCAGCAGCTGGCGGCAGTCAACTAATGAAAAACTGTTTTTT	CASSWRQSTNEKLFF
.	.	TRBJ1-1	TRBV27	TGTGCCAGCAGTTTCTTAAGGGGCAAAGCTTTCTTT	CASSFLRGKAFF
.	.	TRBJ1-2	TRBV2	TGTGCCAGCAGGCTACGGGGGGGCGCGGCGGGCTACACCTTC	CASRLRGGAAGYTF
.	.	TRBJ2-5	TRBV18	TGTGCCAGCTCACCACCGGGACTCCAAGAGACCCAGTACTTC	CASSPPGLQETQYF
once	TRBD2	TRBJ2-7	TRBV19	TGTGCCAGTAGTACCGCCGGGGGACTATCCTACGAGCAGTACTTC	CASSTAGGLSYEQYF
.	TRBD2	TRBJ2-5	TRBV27	TGTGCCACCGGCCAAACGGGGGGGGCCTACCAAGAGACCCAGTACTTC	CATGQTGGAYQETQYF
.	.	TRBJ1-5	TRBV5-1	TGCGCCAGCAGCCCCTCGGAGGGCAATCAGCCCCAGCATTTT	CASSPSEGNQPQHF
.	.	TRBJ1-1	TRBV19	TGTGCCAGTAGTACGCACAGCTTTGAAGCTTTCTTT	CASSTHSFEAFF
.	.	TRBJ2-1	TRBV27	TGTGCCAGCAGTTTGGGCGGGCTCGAGCAGTTCTTC	CASSLGGLEQFF
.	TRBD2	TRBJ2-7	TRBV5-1	TGCGCCAGCAGCTTGGTACCCCCGGGTAGCGGGGGGGCCTACGAGCAGTACTTC	CASSLVPPGSGGAYEQYF
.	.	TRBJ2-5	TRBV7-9	TGTGCCAGCAGCTTATTTGGAGGGGCTCGAGAGACCCAGTACTTC	CASSLFGGARETQYF
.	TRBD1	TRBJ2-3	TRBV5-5	TGTGCCACCGCCCGAGAACAGGGGACCCCCCCTTATACGCAGTATTTT	CATAREQGTPPYTQYF
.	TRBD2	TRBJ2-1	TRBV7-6	TGTGCCAGCAGCGGGACTAGCGCCCATGAGCAGTTCTTC	CASSGTSAHEQFF
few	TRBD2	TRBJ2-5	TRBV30	TGTGCCTCTATGCCCAGCGGGAGTGAGACCCAGTACTTC	CASMPSGSETQYF
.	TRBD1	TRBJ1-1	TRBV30	TGTGCCTGGAGGGGGACAGGAGCGAACACTGAAGCTTTCTTT	CAWRGTGANTEAFF
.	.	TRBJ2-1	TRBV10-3	TGTGCCATCAGTGAGTCCGAGGGCTTGTACAATGAGCAGTTCTTC	CAISESEGLYNEQFF
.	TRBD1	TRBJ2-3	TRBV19	TGTGCCAGTAGTATAGATCGACAGGGGGCTAACACAGATACGCAGTATTTT	CASSIDRQGANTDTQYF
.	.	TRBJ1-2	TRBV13	TGTGCCAGCAGCTTCAGGGAAACGCTCGGCTACACCTTC	CASSFRETLGYTF
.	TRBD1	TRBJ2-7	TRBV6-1	TGTGCCAGCACAAGAACAGGGGAGAGCTCCTACGAGCAGTACTTC	CASTRTGESSYEQYF
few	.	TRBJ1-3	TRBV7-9	TGTGCCAGCAGCTTAAGGAGTAACACCATATATTTT	CASSLRSNTIYF
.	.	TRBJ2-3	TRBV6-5	TGTGCCAGCAGTTACGGGCAGGGCGGAGGGGATACGCAGTATTTT	CASSYGQGGGDTQYF
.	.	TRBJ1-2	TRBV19	TGTGCCAGTAGTATAGGGAGCGGGGTTGGGTCCGATGGCTACACCTTC	CASSIGSGVGSDGYTF